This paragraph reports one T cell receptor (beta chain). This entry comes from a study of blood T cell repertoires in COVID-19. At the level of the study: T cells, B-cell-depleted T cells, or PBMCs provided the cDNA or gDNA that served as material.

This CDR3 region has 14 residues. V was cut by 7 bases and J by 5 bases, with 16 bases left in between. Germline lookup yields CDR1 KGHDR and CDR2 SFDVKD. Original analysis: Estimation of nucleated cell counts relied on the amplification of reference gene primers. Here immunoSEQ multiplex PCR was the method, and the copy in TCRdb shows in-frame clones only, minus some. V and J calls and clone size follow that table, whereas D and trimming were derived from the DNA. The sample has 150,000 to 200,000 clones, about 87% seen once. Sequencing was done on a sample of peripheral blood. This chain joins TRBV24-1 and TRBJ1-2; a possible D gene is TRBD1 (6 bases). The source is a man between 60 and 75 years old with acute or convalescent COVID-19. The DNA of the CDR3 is TGTGCCACCAGCTCCGCAGGGGAAGGATATGGCTACACCTTC. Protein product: CATSSAGEGYGYTF.